The clone carrying this T cell receptor beta chain was counted a few times. The antigen is not known. CDR1 and CDR2 (germline): MDHEN, SYDVKM. With 2 bases clipped from V and 9 bases from J, the junction kept 14 bases outside the gene matches. CDR3 size: 19 residues. Preparation of the TCRbeta library used unique molecular identifiers. TCRdb analysed the PCR reads with MiXCR anew, one entry per CDR3 protein. The sample lists 500,000 to 750,000 distinct CDR3 sequences; 10% to 15% were seen once. This record comes from a study of T-cell reconstitution after alpha-beta-depleted transplantation in children. Findings and caveats of the study: The study reportedly traced alpha-beta T cells about two months after transplant to several hundred expanded graft clones. One year after transplant, T-cell counts and diversity came mostly from newly produced T cells. The high TCRbeta diversity at day 60 in some patients came from surviving recipient T cells and thymic progenitors.

The origin of this receptor is a male patient aged 5 to 17 who had a stem cell transplant for acute myeloid leukemia, so the T cells may come from the graft donor. The source was PBMCs, mostly from graft donor cells, collected 360 days after TCRalphabeta/CD19-depleted stem cell transplant. The chain uses TRBV28 and TRBJ2-1, with 15 bases lining up with TRBD2. The CDR3 coding sequence is TGTGCCAGCAGTTTACAGCTGCGGACTAGCGGGAGGGCCTGGGGTGAGCAGTTCTTC. Its protein product is CASSLQLRTSGRAWGEQFF. The variable domain in full, with the rest retrieved from reference TRBV28 and TRBJ2-1, is DVKVTQSSRYLVKRTGEKVFLECVQDMDHENMFWYRQDPGLGLRLIYFSYDVKMKEKGDIPEGYSVSREKKERFSLILESASTNQTSMYLCASSLQLRTSGRAWGEQFFGPGTRLTVL.